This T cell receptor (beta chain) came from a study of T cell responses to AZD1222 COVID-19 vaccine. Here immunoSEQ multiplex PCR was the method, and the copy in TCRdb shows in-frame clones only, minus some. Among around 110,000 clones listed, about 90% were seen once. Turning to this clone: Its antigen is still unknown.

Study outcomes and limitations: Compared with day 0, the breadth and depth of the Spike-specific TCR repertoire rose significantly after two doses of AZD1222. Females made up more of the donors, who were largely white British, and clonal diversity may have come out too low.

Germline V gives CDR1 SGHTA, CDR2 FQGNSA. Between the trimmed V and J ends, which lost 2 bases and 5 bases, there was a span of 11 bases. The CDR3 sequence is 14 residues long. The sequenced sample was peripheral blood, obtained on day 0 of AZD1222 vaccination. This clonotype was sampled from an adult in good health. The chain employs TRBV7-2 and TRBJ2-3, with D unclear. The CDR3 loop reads CASSLITQQDTQYF. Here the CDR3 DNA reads TGTGCCAGCAGCTTAATCACGCAACAAGATACGCAGTATTTT.